The T cell receptor beta chain under discussion was sequenced for a study of control samples from healthy donors and cancer patients. The sample holds a few counts of this clone. Data came from immunoSEQ multiplex PCR; TCRdb stores just in-frame clones and leaves some out. This table has roughly 18,000 clones, more than 70% appearing once. Germline V lookup: CDR1 SGHAT, CDR2 FQNNGV. The V end was cut by 4 bases, the J end by 11 bases, with 17 bases between. The CDR3 consists of 13 residues. Sequencing input: PBMCs. This rearrangement joins TRBV11-2 to TRBJ1-1; maybe TRBD1 (6 bases). The sequence was obtained from a woman aged 70-85 years with colorectal cancer. CDR3 region: CASSSTGSGSAFF. The DNA for the CDR3 is TGTGCCAGCAGCTCAACAGGGTCGGGGAGCGCTTTCTTT.